What follows are 22 T cell receptor beta chains derived from one specimen sequenced in a study of beta chain features in type 1 diabetes. The isolated RNA, all of it, was reverse transcribed, so expressed TCRB transcripts were what got sequenced. Clones were read by immunoSEQ multiplex PCR, and TCRdb kept only the in-frame ones, dropping some. There are approximately 37,000 clones in the sample; about 65% occur only once, and around 2% lies in the top ten. Input material: Tregs from blood. The receptors originated from a woman in her 30s in good health.

V is TRBV7-2 and J is TRBJ2-7; 10 nucleotides align to TRBD2. Germline V gene lookup returns CDR1 SGHTA and CDR2 FQGNSA. V was clipped by 3 bases and J by 5 bases; unmatched bases: 7. CDR3 length equals 15 residues. The CDR3 region has the DNA TGTGCCAGCAGCTTCTCTAGCGGGAGTAGAAACGAGCAGTACTTC. Its protein product is CASSFSSGSRNEQYF.

As to this clone: Other nucleotide sequences from this sample produce the same CDR3. CDR3 nucleotides: TGCAGCGTAGCCGGGCTAGCGGGTGCCTACGAGCAGTACTTC. Protein: CSVAGLAGAYEQYF. This chain connects TRBV29-1 to TRBJ2-7, with TRBD2 identical over 8 bases. The CDR3 runs to 14 residues. CDR1 is SQVTM, CDR2 ANQGSEA, per germline. J gave up 2 bases and V 6 bases, and 9 bases lay outside the gene matches.

CDR3 loop: CASRAGQGRGYTF. CDR3 sequence (DNA): TGTGCCAGCAGGGCAGGACAGGGGAGAGGCTACACCTTC. The chain recombines TRBV2 with TRBJ1-2; 9 positions match TRBD1. This CDR3 has 13 residues. From germline, CDR1 is SNHLY and CDR2 FYNNEI. V was clipped by 6 bases and J by 8 bases; unmatched bases: 7.

This chain links TRBV30 with TRBJ2-6; tentative D call: TRBD2 (6 bases). Between the trimmed V and J ends, which lost 7 bases and 3 bases, there was a span of 16 bases. The length of the CDR3 is 15 residues. Germline V gene lookup returns CDR1 GTSNPN and CDR2 SVGIG (reference sequence). The CDR3: CASQTRGVGANVLTF. The CDR3 DNA follows: TGTGCCTCTCAGACTAGGGGTGTTGGGGCCAACGTCCTGACTTTC. The full variable domain, in which reference TRBV30 and TRBJ2-6 provide the parts outside the CDR3, is SQTIHQWPATLVQPVGSPLSLECTVEGTSNPNLYWYRQAAGRGLQLLFYSVGIGQISSEVPQNLSASRPQDRQFILSSKKLLLSDSGFYLCASQTRGVGANVLTFGAGSRLTVL.

V usage is TRBV15 and J usage is TRBJ1-5, with D unclear. Trimming stripped 1 base from V and 0 bases from J, with 10 bases between. The CDR3 is 16 amino acids. Germline V gene lookup returns CDR1 LNHNV and CDR2 YYDKDF (reference sequence). CDR3 region: CATSRGVSYSNQPQHF. CDR3 nucleotide sequence: TGTGCCACCAGCAGAGGAGTTTCGTATAGCAATCAGCCCCAGCATTTT.

J is TRBJ2-7 and V is TRBV4-3; D possibly corresponds to TRBD2 (7 bases). Trimming took off 1 base at V and 6 bases at J, with 10 bases between the two ends. Germline V CDR1 and CDR2: LGHNA, YSLEER. There are 13 residues in the CDR3. In nucleotides, the CDR3 is TGCGCCAGCAGCCAAGGGAGGGGGGGCGAGCAGTACTTC. As protein: CASSQGRGGEQYF.

The rearrangement uses TRBV5-1 and TRBJ2-1; the D gene is possibly TRBD1 (5 bases). The CDR3 is made up of 15 amino acids. Germline values: CDR1 SGHRS, CDR2 YFSETQ. V lost 4 bases and J 6 bases, leaving 17 bases between the germline ends. CDR3 residues: CASSRGAQAANEQFF. CDR3 sequence (DNA): TGCGCCAGCAGCCGTGGGGCTCAGGCGGCCAATGAGCAGTTCTTC.

This clone occurred a few times. The chain uses TRBV7-9 and TRBJ2-2, with 14 nucleotides matching TRBD2. The germline CDR1 and CDR2 sequences are SEHNR and FQNEAQ (reference sequence). The CDR3 loop spans 19 amino acids. The ends lost 2 bases at V and 6 bases at J; junction bases unmatched: 11. In DNA form, the CDR3 reads TGTGCCAGCAGCTTACGACTAGCGGGAGGGCCCCCGATCGCCGGGGAGCTGTTTTTT. Amino acid sequence: CASSLRLAGGPPIAGELFF.

This clone was counted a single time. V gene TRBV5-4 combines with J gene TRBJ2-5, with 14 bases matching TRBD2. Germline CDR1 is SGHNT and CDR2 is YYREEE (reference sequence). Trimming cost V 4 bases and J 5 bases; bases outside gene matches: 16. The CDR3 loop spans 19 amino acids. DNA of the CDR3: TGTGCCAGCAGCAGGACGGACCGACTAGCGGGAGGGGAGTGGGAGACCCAGTACTTC. As protein: CASSRTDRLAGGEWETQYF.

This clone was seen repeatedly, ten times or more. As DNA, the CDR3 is TGTGCCAGCAGCTTAATACAGGGAGAGACCCAGTACTTC. This gives the protein CASSLIQGETQYF. The gene calls are TRBV7-9 and TRBJ2-5, with a tentative D call TRBD1 (6 bases). Trimming stripped 2 bases from V and 4 bases from J, with 8 bases between. The V gene's germline CDR1 is SEHNR and CDR2 FQNEAQ (reference sequence). This CDR3 has 13 amino acids. Full variable domain (remainder filled in from reference TRBV7-9 and TRBJ2-5): DTGVSQNPRHKITKRGQNVTFRCDPISEHNRLYWYRQTLGQGPEFLTYFQNEAQLEKSRLLSDRFSAERPKGSFSTLEIQRTEQGDSAMYLCASSLIQGETQYFGPGTRLLVL.

The chain joins TRBV30 to TRBJ2-7, with D possibly matching TRBD2 (5 bases). Germline CDR1 and CDR2: GTSNPN and SVGIG (reference sequence). With 3 bases removed from V and 6 bases from J, the gap between germline ends came to 15 bases. The CDR3 length is 13 residues. CDR3 DNA sequence: TGTGCCTGGAGCCGAGGAGGCCGAGCCGAGCAGTACTTC. Translating gives CAWSRGGRAEQYF.

The V call is TRBV2, the J call TRBJ2-5; 8 bases are shared with TRBD1. Germline-derived CDR1 and CDR2 are SNHLY and FYNNEI. V was clipped by 8 bases and J by 4 bases; unmatched bases: 3. CDR3 length: 12 amino acids. The CDR3 protein is CASGRGPETQYF. Written as DNA, the CDR3 is TGTGCCAGCGGCAGGGGGCCAGAGACCCAGTACTTC. The full variable domain, completed using reference TRBV2 and TRBJ2-5, is EPEVTQTPSHQVTQMGQEVILRCVPISNHLYFYWYRQILGQKVEFLVSFYNNEISEKSEIFDDQFSVERPDGSNFTLKIRSTKLEDSAMYFCASGRGPETQYFGPGTRLLVL.

This chain links TRBV18 with TRBJ2-6; D is ambiguous. V lost 3 bases to trimming and J lost 0 bases, with 9 bases between them. CDR3 length equals 16 residues. CDR1 and CDR2 from the germline V gene are KGHSH and LQKENI. Here the CDR3 DNA reads TGTGCCAGCTCACCGCAGACACCCTCTGGGGCCAACGTCCTGACTTTC. Translating it yields CASSPQTPSGANVLTF.

The J gene is TRBJ1-2, the V gene TRBV7-9; a possible D gene is TRBD1 (6 bases). The CDR3 has 16 amino acids. Germline-derived CDR1 and CDR2 are SEHNR and FQNEAQ (reference sequence). The germline V and J ends were trimmed by 5 bases and 0 bases, with 16 bases remaining between them. CDR3 nucleotides: TGTGCCAGCAGCCCGTGGGGGCAGGGGCCTAACTATGGCTACACCTTC. Amino acids: CASSPWGQGPNYGYTF.

This chain joins TRBV5-1 and TRBJ2-7, with 11 bases matching TRBD2. Trimming cost V 3 bases and J 3 bases; bases outside gene matches: 2. Germline CDR1 SGHRS, CDR2 YFSETQ. The CDR3 spans 14 residues. In DNA, the CDR3 is TGCGCCAGCAGCTCAGGGACTAGCGGCTACGAGCAGTACTTC. The encoded protein is CASSSGTSGYEQYF. Filled out from reference TRBV5-1 and TRBJ2-7, the complete variable domain reads KAGVTQTPRYLIKTRGQQVTLSCSPISGHRSVSWYQQTPGQGLQFLFEYFSETQRNKGNFPGRFSGRQFSNSRSEMNVSTLELGDSALYLCASSSGTSGYEQYFGPGTRLTVT.

The rearrangement uses TRBV7-2 and TRBJ2-1, with 7 bases matching TRBD1. Losses at the gene ends were 1 base for V and 9 bases for J; bases not matched to a gene: 12. Germline lookup yields CDR1 SGHTA and CDR2 FQGNSA. This CDR3 spans 16 amino acids. CDR3: CASSLGGGGWSTEQFF. CDR3 DNA: TGTGCCAGCAGCTTAGGAGGGGGCGGCTGGTCTACTGAGCAGTTCTTC.

The chain couples TRBV18 to TRBJ2-2; 8 positions match TRBD1. CDR1 is KGHSH and CDR2 is LQKENI in the germline V gene. V was pared by 6 bases and J by 6 bases, with 6 bases of the junction left unmatched. The CDR3 runs to 14 residues. The CDR3 loop reads CASSTRTGPGELFF. The CDR3 DNA follows: TGTGCCAGCTCTACTAGGACAGGGCCCGGGGAGCTGTTTTTT.

This clone has more than one count but fewer than ten. Other nucleotide sequences in the sample specify the same CDR3. V gene TRBV5-1 combines with J gene TRBJ2-3, with 7 bases matching TRBD2. Trimming took 4 bases from V and 3 from J; bases not matched to a gene: 5. The CDR3 contains 14 residues. Germline CDR1 reads SGHRS; CDR2 reads YFSETQ. CDR3 coding DNA: TGCGCCAGCAGCCTGGGCGGGGGAACAGATACGCAGTATTTT. This encodes CASSLGGGTDTQYF.

V gene TRBV6-5 combines with J gene TRBJ1-1; D perhaps matches TRBD1 (6 bases). The CDR3 extends over 16 amino acids. Trimming removed 0 bases at V and 4 bases at J, with 15 bases between. CDR1 and CDR2 from the germline V gene are MNHEY and SVGAGI. The CDR3 reads CASSYSGALWGTEAFF. The DNA of the CDR3 is TGTGCCAGCAGTTACTCGGGGGCCCTTTGGGGCACTGAAGCTTTCTTT.

V and J are TRBV7-8 and TRBJ2-1, with a tentative D call TRBD1 (5 bases). This CDR3 is 17 amino acids long. CDR1 and CDR2 from the germline V gene are SGHVS and FQNEAQ. Trimming took 2 bases from V and 4 from J, leaving 18 bases between them. CDR3 sequence reads: CASSLTAGLRLYNEQFF. The CDR3 coding sequence is TGTGCCAGCAGCTTAACGGCAGGGTTACGATTGTACAATGAGCAGTTCTTC.

This chain connects TRBV18 to TRBJ2-6, with 7 bases matching TRBD1. Germline values: CDR1 KGHSH, CDR2 LQKENI. The CDR3 is 18 residues long. V trimming: 3 bases; J trimming: 0 bases; junction bases outside the gene matches: 8. CDR3 sequence (DNA): TGTGCCAGCTCACCTCGACAGGGTTTCTCCTCTGGGGCCAACGTCCTGACTTTC. This encodes CASSPRQGFSSGANVLTF.

J is TRBJ2-5 and V is TRBV19; tentatively, D is TRBD2 (5 bases). This CDR3 comprises 12 residues. Per germline, CDR1 LNHDA and CDR2 SQIVND (reference sequence). V dropped 5 bases and J dropped 4 bases, with 8 bases sitting between them. The DNA for the CDR3 is TGTGCCAGTAGTGGAGGCGGAGAGACCCAGTACTTC. It is translated as CASSGGGETQYF.